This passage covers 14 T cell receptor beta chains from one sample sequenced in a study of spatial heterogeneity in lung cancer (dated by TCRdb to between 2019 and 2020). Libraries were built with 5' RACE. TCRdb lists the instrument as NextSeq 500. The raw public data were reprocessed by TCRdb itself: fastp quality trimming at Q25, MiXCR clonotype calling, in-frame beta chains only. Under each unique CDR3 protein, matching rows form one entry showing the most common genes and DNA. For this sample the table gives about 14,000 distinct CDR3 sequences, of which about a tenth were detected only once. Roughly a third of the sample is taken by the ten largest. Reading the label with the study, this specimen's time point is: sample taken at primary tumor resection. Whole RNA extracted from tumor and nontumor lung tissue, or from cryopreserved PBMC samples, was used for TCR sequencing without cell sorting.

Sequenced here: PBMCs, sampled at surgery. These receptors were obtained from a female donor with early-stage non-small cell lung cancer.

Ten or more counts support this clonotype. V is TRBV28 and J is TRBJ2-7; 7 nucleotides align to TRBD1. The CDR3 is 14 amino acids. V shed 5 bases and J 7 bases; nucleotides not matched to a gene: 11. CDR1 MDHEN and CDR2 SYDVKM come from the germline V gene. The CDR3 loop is CASSTRGQLVEQYF. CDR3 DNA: TGTGCCAGCAGTACCCGGGGACAGCTAGTAGAGCAGTACTTC. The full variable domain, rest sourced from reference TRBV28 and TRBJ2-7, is DVKVTQSSRYLVKRTGEKVFLECVQDMDHENMFWYRQDPGLGLRLIYFSYDVKMKEKGDIPEGYSVSREKKERFSLILESASTNQTSMYLCASSTRGQLVEQYFGPGTRLTVT.

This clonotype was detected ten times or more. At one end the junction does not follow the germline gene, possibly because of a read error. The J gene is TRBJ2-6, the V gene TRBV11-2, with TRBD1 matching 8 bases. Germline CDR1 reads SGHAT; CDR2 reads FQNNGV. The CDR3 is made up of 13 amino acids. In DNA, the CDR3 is TGTGCCAGCAGCCAACAGGGGGTCAACGTCCTGACTTTC. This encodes CASSQQGVNVLTF.

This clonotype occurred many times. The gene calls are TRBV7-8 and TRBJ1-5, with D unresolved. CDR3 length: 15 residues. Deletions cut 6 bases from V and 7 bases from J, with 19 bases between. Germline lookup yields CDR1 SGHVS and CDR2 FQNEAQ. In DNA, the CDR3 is TGTGCCAGCAGGCCTGGACGGAATAATGGACAGCCCCAGCATTTT. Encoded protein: CASRPGRNNGQPQHF.

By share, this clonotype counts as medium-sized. The CDR3 reads CASSQVGDMGSPLHF. In nucleotides, the CDR3 is TGCGCCAGCAGCCAAGTAGGTGACATGGGGTCACCCCTCCACTTT. The gene calls are TRBV4-3 and TRBJ1-6; D remains unclear. V lost 1 base, J lost 10 bases, and 14 bases lay in between. The CDR3 runs 15 residues. The germline V gene encodes CDR1 LGHNA and CDR2 YSLEER.

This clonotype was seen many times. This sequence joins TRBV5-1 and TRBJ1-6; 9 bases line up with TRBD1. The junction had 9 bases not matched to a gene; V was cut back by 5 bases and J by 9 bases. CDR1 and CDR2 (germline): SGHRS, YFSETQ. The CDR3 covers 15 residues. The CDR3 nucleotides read TGCGCCAGCAGACCGACACAGGGGGCAGGTTCACCCCTCCACTTT. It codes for CASRPTQGAGSPLHF.

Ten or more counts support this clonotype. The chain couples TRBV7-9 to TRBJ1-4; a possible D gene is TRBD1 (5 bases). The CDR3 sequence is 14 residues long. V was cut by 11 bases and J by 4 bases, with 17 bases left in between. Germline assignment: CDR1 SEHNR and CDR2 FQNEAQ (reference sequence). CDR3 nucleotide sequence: TGTGCCGTTACAGGACTTCAGATTAATGAAAAACTGTTTTTT. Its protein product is CAVTGLQINEKLFF. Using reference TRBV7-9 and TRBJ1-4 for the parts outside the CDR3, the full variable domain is DTGVSQNPRHKITKRGQNVTFRCDPISEHNRLYWYRQTLGQGPEFLTYFQNEAQLEKSRLLSDRFSAERPKGSFSTLEIQRTEQGDSAMYLCAVTGLQINEKLFFGSGTQLSVL.

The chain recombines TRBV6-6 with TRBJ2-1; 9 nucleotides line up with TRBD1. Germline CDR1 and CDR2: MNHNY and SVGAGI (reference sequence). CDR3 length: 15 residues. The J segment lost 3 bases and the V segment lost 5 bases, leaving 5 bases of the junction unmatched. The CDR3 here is CASSRTGGLYNEQFF. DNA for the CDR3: TGTGCCAGCAGTCGAACAGGGGGCCTCTACAATGAGCAGTTCTTC.

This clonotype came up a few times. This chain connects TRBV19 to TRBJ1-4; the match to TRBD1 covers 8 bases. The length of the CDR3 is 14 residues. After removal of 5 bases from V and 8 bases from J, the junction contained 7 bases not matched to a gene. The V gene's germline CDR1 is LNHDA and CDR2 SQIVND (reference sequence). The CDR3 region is CASSSGQENEKLFF. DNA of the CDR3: TGTGCCAGTAGTTCGGGACAGGAAAACGAAAAACTGTTTTTT.

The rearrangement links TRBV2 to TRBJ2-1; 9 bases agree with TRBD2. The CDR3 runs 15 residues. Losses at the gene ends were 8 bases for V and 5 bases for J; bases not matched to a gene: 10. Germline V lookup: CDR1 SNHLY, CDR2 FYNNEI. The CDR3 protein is CASRRGSGGNNEQFF. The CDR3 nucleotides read TGTGCCAGCCGGAGAGGTAGCGGGGGTAACAATGAGCAGTTCTTC.

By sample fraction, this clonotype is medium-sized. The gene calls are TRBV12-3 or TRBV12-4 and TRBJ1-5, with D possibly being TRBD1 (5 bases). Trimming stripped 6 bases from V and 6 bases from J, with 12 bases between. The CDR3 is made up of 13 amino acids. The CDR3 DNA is TGTGCCAGCAGGGAAGGGGATTTTCAGCCCCAGCATTTT. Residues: CASREGDFQPQHF.

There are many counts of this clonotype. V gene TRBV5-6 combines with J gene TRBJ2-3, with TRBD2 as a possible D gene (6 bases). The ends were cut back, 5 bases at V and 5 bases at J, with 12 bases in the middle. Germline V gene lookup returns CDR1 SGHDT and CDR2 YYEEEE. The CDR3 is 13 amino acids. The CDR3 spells CASSGGLQDTQYF. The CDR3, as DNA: TGTGCCAGCAGTGGGGGGTTGCAAGATACGCAGTATTTT.

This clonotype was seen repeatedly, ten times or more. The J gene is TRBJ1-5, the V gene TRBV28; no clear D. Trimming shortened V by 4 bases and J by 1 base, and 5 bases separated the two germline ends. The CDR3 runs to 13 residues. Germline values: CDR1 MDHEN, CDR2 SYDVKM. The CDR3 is CASSYGSNQPQHF. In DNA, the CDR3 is TGTGCCAGCAGTTATGGCAGCAATCAGCCCCAGCATTTT.

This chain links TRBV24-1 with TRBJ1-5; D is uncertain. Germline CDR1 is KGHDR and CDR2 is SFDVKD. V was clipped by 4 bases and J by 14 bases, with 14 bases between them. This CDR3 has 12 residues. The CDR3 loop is CATSDPDGREHF. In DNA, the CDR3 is TGTGCCACCAGTGACCCGGACGGACGGGAGCATTTT.

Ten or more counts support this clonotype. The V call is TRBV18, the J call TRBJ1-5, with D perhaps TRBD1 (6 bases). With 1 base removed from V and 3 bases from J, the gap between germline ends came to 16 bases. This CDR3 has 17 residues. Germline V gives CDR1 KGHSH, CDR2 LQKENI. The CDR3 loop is CASSPRAPGDINQPQHF. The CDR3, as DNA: TGTGCCAGCTCACCACGCGCTCCGGGGGACATCAATCAGCCCCAGCATTTT.